This TCR beta chain was captured in a study of cytomegalovirus exposure and HLA in healthy donors. Points from the study as a whole: In vitro checks showed that a few CMV-associated chains really do target CMV antigens.

Regarding this clone: No antigen is known for it.

Measured with immunoSEQ multiplex PCR; TCRdb has only the in-frame clones, and not every one. The sample lists under 350,000 clones; approximately 86% were seen once. V was pared by 4 bases and J by 3 bases, with 13 bases of the junction left unmatched. Germline V lookup: CDR1 SGHRS, CDR2 YFSETQ. This CDR3 is built from 17 residues. The sample comprised PBMCs. The chain combines TRBV5-1 with TRBJ2-7; 10 bases line up with TRBD2. This clonotype originated in a woman younger than 30 in good health and CMV-seronegative. CDR3 region: CASSTNIAGGRIYEQYF. For the CDR3, the DNA is TGCGCCAGCAGCACGAACATAGCGGGAGGCCGAATCTACGAGCAGTACTTC.